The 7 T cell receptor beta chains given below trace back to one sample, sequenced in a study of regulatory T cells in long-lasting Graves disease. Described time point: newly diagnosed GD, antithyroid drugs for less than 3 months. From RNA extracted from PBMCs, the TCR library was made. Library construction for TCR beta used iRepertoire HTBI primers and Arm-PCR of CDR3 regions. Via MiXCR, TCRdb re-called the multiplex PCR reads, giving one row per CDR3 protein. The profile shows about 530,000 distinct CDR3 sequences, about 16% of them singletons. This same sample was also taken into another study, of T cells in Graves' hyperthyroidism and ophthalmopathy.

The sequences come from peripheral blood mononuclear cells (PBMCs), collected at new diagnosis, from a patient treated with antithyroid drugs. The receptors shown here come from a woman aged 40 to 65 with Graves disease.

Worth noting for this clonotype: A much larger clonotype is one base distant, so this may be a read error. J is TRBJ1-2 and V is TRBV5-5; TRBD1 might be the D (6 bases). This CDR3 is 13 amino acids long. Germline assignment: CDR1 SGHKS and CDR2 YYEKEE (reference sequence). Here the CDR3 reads CANSFLRGYGYTF. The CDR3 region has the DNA TGTGCCAACAGCTTTCTCAGGGGCTATGGCTACACCTTC.

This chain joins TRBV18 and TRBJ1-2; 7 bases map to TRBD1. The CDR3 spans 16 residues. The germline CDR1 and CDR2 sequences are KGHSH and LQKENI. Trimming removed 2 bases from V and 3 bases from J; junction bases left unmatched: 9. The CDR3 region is CASSPVPGQTHYGYTF. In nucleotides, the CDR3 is TGTGCCAGCTCACCAGTGCCGGGACAGACGCACTATGGCTACACCTTC.

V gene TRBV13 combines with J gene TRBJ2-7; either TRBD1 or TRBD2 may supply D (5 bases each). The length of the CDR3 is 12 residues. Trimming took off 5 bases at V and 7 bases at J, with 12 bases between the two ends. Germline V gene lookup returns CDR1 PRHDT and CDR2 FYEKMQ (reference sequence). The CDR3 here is CASSRDPTEQYF. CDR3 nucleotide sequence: TGTGCCAGCAGCCGGGACCCAACGGAGCAGTACTTC.

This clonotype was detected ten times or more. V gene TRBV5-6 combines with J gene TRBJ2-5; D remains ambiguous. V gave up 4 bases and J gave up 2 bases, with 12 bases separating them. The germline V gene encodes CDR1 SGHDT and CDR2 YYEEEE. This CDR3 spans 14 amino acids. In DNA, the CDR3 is TGTGCCAGCAGCCGGCTTGGTGGTCAAGAGACCCAGTACTTC. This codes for CASSRLGGQETQYF.

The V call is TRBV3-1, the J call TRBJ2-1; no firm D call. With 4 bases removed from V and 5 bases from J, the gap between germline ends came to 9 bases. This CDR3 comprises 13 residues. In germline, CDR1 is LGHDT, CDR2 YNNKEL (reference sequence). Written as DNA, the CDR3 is TGTGCCAGCAGCCCAAGACTCGACAATGAGCAGTTCTTC. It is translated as CASSPRLDNEQFF.

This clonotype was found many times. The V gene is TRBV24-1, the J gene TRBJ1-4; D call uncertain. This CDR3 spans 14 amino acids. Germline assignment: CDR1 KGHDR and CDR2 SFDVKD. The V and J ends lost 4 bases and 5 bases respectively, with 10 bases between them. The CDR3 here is CATSDTRRNEKLFF. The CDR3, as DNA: TGTGCCACCAGTGACACCCGGCGGAATGAAAAACTGTTTTTT.

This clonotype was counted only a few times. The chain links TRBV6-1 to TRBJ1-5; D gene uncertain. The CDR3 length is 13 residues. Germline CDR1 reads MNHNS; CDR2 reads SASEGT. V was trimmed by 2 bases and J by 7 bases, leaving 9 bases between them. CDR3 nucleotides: TGTGCCAGCAGTGAATTTGTGGAGCAGCCCCAGCATTTT. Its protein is CASSEFVEQPQHF.